The 19 T cell receptor beta chains in this list originate from one sample, sequenced in a study of regulatory T cells in long-lasting Graves disease. Arm-PCR with iRepertoire HTBI primers amplified the CDR3 regions for these TCR beta libraries. TCRdb reanalysed the multiplex PCR reads using MiXCR and keeps one entry per CDR3 protein. In the table there are about 420,000 distinct CDR3 sequences, around a quarter of which are singletons. The time point is: persistent/refractory GD, antithyroid drugs over 5 years with positive TRAb. Generation of the TCR library employed RNA extracted from PBMCs. The sample consisted of peripheral blood mononuclear cells (PBMCs), taken when the disease was refractory, from a patient treated with antithyroid drugs. The receptors stem from a female donor with Graves disease.

Many counts were recorded for this clonotype. V gene TRBV20-1 combines with J gene TRBJ2-5, with D unclear. Per germline, CDR1 DFQATT and CDR2 SNEGSKA (reference sequence). This CDR3 is 16 amino acids long. V lost 0 bases and J lost 0, with 14 bases in between. CDR3 in amino acids: CSARDIGQPYQETQYF. For the CDR3, the DNA is TGCAGTGCTAGAGATATTGGGCAGCCGTACCAAGAGACCCAGTACTTC.

This clonotype occurred a few times. The gene calls are TRBV7-2 and TRBJ2-1; no reliable D call. The CDR3 has 14 amino acids. Trimming shortened V by 5 bases and J by 0 bases, and 8 bases separated the two germline ends. Germline CDR1 reads SGHTA; CDR2 reads FQGNSA. CDR3: CASSPISSYNEQFF. For the CDR3, the DNA is TGTGCCAGCAGCCCAATCTCCTCCTACAATGAGCAGTTCTTC. The entire variable domain, with the rest obtained from reference TRBV7-2 and TRBJ2-1, is as follows: GAGVSQSPSNKVTEKGKDVELRCDPISGHTALYWYRQSLGQGLEFLIYFQGNSAPDKSGLPSDRFSAERTGGSVSTLTIQRTQQEDSAVYLCASSPISSYNEQFFGPGTRLTVL.

This clonotype was observed a handful of times. The J gene is TRBJ1-6, the V gene TRBV20-1; 9 bases agree with TRBD1. This CDR3 has 15 amino acids. V dropped 5 bases and J dropped 5; count of bases not matched to a gene: 7. CDR1 is DFQATT, CDR2 SNEGSKA, per germline (reference sequence). This CDR3 is CSAYRQGVNNSPLHF. Here the CDR3 DNA reads TGCAGTGCTTACCGACAGGGGGTTAATAATTCACCCCTCCACTTT.

The rearrangement joins TRBV7-9 to TRBJ1-1, with TRBD1 matching over 9 bases. Germline V lookup: CDR1 SEHNR, CDR2 FQNEAQ (reference sequence). V dropped 5 bases and J dropped 6; count of bases not matched to a gene: 7. This CDR3 contains 14 residues. This chain's CDR3 is CASSRGQGSAEAFF. CDR3 DNA: TGTGCCAGCAGCCGGGGACAGGGTTCGGCTGAAGCTTTCTTT.

This clonotype appeared many times. The chain combines TRBV28 with TRBJ1-5; maybe TRBD1 (6 bases). Germline lookup yields CDR1 MDHEN and CDR2 SYDVKM. V shed 0 bases and J shed 4 bases, with 16 bases lying between them. The length of the CDR3 is 17 residues. CDR3 nucleotides: TGTGCCAGCAGTTTATGGGCAGGGGCAGGGTCGAATCAGCCCCAGCATTTT. Translating gives CASSLWAGAGSNQPQHF. The complete variable domain, with remaining parts taken from reference TRBV28 and TRBJ1-5, reads DVKVTQSSRYLVKRTGEKVFLECVQDMDHENMFWYRQDPGLGLRLIYFSYDVKMKEKGDIPEGYSVSREKKERFSLILESASTNQTSMYLCASSLWAGAGSNQPQHFGDGTRLSIL.

The sample holds a few counts of this clonotype. This chain joins TRBV20-1 and TRBJ2-3, with 13 bases aligning to TRBD2. The CDR3 spans 15 residues. V shed 6 bases, J shed 4 bases, and the junction held 7 bases outside the gene matches. From germline, CDR1 is DFQATT and CDR2 SNEGSKA (reference sequence). Written as DNA, the CDR3 is TGCAGTGCCCCCGGACTAGCGGGAGTATCAGATACGCAGTATTTT. Its translation is CSAPGLAGVSDTQYF.

The chain couples TRBV12-3 or TRBV12-4 to TRBJ2-7; 9 positions match TRBD1. Trimming cost V 2 bases and J 5 bases; bases outside gene matches: 7. CDR3 size: 15 residues. The CDR3 loop reads CASSLFGTGRNEQYF. CDR3 coding DNA: TGTGCCAGCAGTTTATTTGGGACAGGGCGGAACGAGCAGTACTTC.

Concerning this clonotype: An end of the junction differs from the germline gene, which may be a read error. The chain carries TRBV7-9 and TRBJ2-7, with TRBD2 matching 8 bases. The CDR3 has 15 amino acids. Germline-derived CDR1 and CDR2 are SEHNR and FQNEAQ (reference sequence). The CDR3 region has the DNA TGCGCCAGCAGCTTGGTCCTAGCGGGTTCCTACGAGCAGTACTTC. It encodes CASSLVLAGSYEQYF.

The chain is built from TRBV3-1 and TRBJ2-7; weak D call: TRBD1 (6 bases). CDR1 is LGHDT, CDR2 YNNKEL, per germline (reference sequence). V was cut by 5 bases and J by 5 bases, with 10 bases left in between. The CDR3 spans 12 residues. The DNA for the CDR3 is TGTGCCAGCAGCTCTCACAGGGACGAGCAGTACTTC. Translation: CASSSHRDEQYF.

This clonotype has only a few counts. One end of the junction is discordant with germline, which a read error may explain. The chain recombines TRBV19 with TRBJ1-1; 10 bases match TRBD1. Germline V gives CDR1 LNHDA, CDR2 SQIVND (reference sequence). The CDR3 consists of 14 residues. CDR3 loop: CASSPGQGNAEAFF. The DNA of the CDR3 is TGTGCCAGTAGTCCGGGACAGGGGAACGCTGAAGCTTTCTTT.

The rearrangement uses TRBV6-2 or TRBV6-3 and TRBJ2-7; 8 bases are shared with TRBD1. Germline V lookup: CDR1 MNHEY, CDR2 SVGEGT. V dropped 6 bases and J dropped 1; count of bases not matched to a gene: 8. This CDR3 has 15 amino acids. CDR3 DNA sequence: TGTGCCAGCAGAGCTCTCGGGACAGGATCCTACGAGCAGTACTTC. It encodes CASRALGTGSYEQYF.

The table lists this clonotype with a few counts. The rearrangement uses TRBV20-1 and TRBJ2-7, with unresolved D. The CDR3 sequence is 15 residues long. Germline CDR1 and CDR2: DFQATT and SNEGSKA (reference sequence). Trimming pared 0 bases from V and 2 bases from J, leaving 14 bases between. The CDR3 loop is CSARDPRTATYEQYF. CDR3 bases: TGCAGTGCTAGAGATCCTCGGACGGCCACCTACGAGCAGTACTTC.

This clonotype was seen only a few times. The V and J genes are TRBV13 and TRBJ2-1; D ambiguous. This CDR3 contains 13 residues. Germline V lookup: CDR1 PRHDT, CDR2 FYEKMQ (reference sequence). V lost 2 bases and J lost 10, with 12 bases in between. CDR3 DNA: TGTGCCAGCAGCTTACCCTTCCGTGTGGAGCAGTTCTTC. It translates to CASSLPFRVEQFF.

This chain connects TRBV19 to TRBJ1-5; possible D gene TRBD1, 6 bases. V was cut by 3 bases and J by 3 bases, with 21 bases left in between. From germline, CDR1 is LNHDA and CDR2 SQIVND (reference sequence). This CDR3 has 18 residues. CDR3: CASSMGYRGLQDNQPQHF. The DNA of the CDR3 is TGTGCCAGTAGTATGGGGTACCGGGGGCTGCAAGACAATCAGCCCCAGCATTTT.

This clonotype was seen at least ten times. This rearrangement joins TRBV3-1 to TRBJ1-5; D is unclear. CDR3 length: 13 amino acids. Trimming pared 0 bases from V and 7 bases from J, leaving 7 bases between. Germline V gene sequence: CDR1 LGHDT, CDR2 YNNKEL (reference sequence). CDR3 residues: CASSQDYNQPQHF. CDR3 in DNA: TGTGCCAGCAGCCAAGATTATAACCAGCCCCAGCATTTT.

This clonotype was seen at least ten times. V usage is TRBV7-8 and J usage is TRBJ2-7; 11 nucleotides match TRBD2. Germline CDR1 is SGHVS and CDR2 is FQNEAQ. The V and J ends lost 6 bases and 6 bases, in that order; junction bases with no gene match: 7. This CDR3 has 14 residues. DNA of the CDR3: TGTGCCAGCAGTTATCTACTAGCGGGAGCCGAGCAGTACTTC. Translating gives CASSYLLAGAEQYF.

This chain uses TRBV7-3 with TRBJ1-1; no firm D call. CDR3 length: 13 residues. Trimming removed 5 bases at V and 0 bases at J, with 7 bases between. Germline V CDR1 and CDR2: SGHTA, FQGTGA. The CDR3: CASSRLLNTEAFF. The CDR3 coding sequence is TGTGCCAGCAGCCGCCTTTTGAACACTGAAGCTTTCTTT.

This clonotype was detected ten times or more. This chain joins TRBV2 and TRBJ2-5, with TRBD2 as a possible D gene (5 bases). The germline V and J ends were trimmed by 6 bases and 2 bases, with 16 bases remaining between them. Germline V gene lookup returns CDR1 SNHLY and CDR2 FYNNEI. The CDR3 spans 15 residues. The CDR3 DNA is TGTGCCAGCAGGGAGGAGCGGAACCTACAAGAGACCCAGTACTTC. Its protein is CASREERNLQETQYF.

The sample holds many counts of this clonotype. The genes are TRBV2 and TRBJ1-5, with D hard to call. V lost 1 base to trimming and J lost 0 bases, with 13 bases between them. Looked up from germline, CDR1 is SNHLY and CDR2 is FYNNEI. This CDR3 is built from 17 residues. The CDR3 loop reads CASSEEVQLYSNQPQHF. CDR3 coding DNA: TGTGCCAGCAGTGAAGAGGTCCAGCTCTATAGCAATCAGCCCCAGCATTTT.